This TCR beta chain is from a study of T-cell memory formation after mild COVID-19. In the study overall: TCR clusters were mostly donor specific. Study-level points and caveats: CD4/CD8 balance characterized clones contracting day 15 to 85, and CD4+ skew characterized later expanders. CD4+ contracting clones were found mainly in CM and EM, and CD8+ ones in EMRA.

This clonotype occurred a few times. What it binds is not known. TCRdb ran MiXCR on the 5' RACE reads and lists one entry per CDR3 protein. The sample lists fewer than 500,000 distinct CDR3 sequences; 20% to 30% were seen once. This CDR3 has 14 amino acids. Germline assignment: CDR1 DFQATT and CDR2 SNEGSKA (reference sequence). Trimming pared 6 bases from V and 13 bases from J, leaving 22 bases between. What was sequenced was PBMCs or a T cell subset sorted from them (not recorded which). This chain uses TRBV20-1 with TRBJ1-6; the D is unclear. This TCR came from an adult woman who had mild COVID-19 (a few samples of this study predate the infection). Cell type and time point are not known. The CDR3 coding sequence is TGCAGTGCAACACCATTCCGGGGTTTATCCCCCCTCCACTTT. Its protein is CSATPFRGLSPLHF.